This T cell receptor beta chain came from a study of T cells after yellow fever vaccination. Study-wide results and limits: Though weaker, the secondary response peaked faster, on day 5 versus 15.

For TCR, cDNA came from 5'RACE template switching, which added a universal primer site and UMIs. Using its own MiXCR run on the 5' RACE reads, TCRdb lists one record per CDR3 protein. The sample contains 200,000 to 300,000 distinct CDR3 sequences, 10% to 15% of which appear only once. Details on this clonotype: Its antigen is not identified. One junction end does not reproduce the germline sequence, and a read error may be involved.

The germline gives CDR1 SSHAT, CDR2 FNYEAQ (reference sequence). The CDR3 spans 15 residues. The gene calls are TRBV7-7 and TRBJ2-7; D possibly matches TRBD1 or TRBD2 (5 bases each). The receptor was isolated from a man between 25 and 39 years old who received the YFV17D yellow fever vaccine. The specimen was CD4+ T cells sorted from PBMCs, collected 45 days after the yellow fever booster vaccination. DNA of the CDR3: TGTGCTAGCAGTTCAAATCCAGGGAGCTCCTACGAGCAGTACTTC. It codes for CASSSNPGSSYEQYF.